The T cell receptor (beta chain) under discussion was sequenced for a study of blood T cell repertoires in COVID-19. Study summary: The origin of the acute and convalescent COVID-19 samples was the United States, Italy and Spain. From T cells, B-cell-depleted T cells, or PBMCs came the material, which was cDNA or gDNA.

CDR1 is LNHDA, CDR2 SQIVND, per germline (reference sequence). The V and J ends lost 3 bases and 3 bases respectively, with 12 bases between them. This CDR3 is built from 15 residues. Method: immunoSEQ multiplex PCR; TCRdb's copy keeps in-frame clones and lacks some. The repertoire holds some 300,000 clones, with around nine tenths as singletons. Seattle patient enrollment occurred during active infection, with longitudinal follow-up thereafter. The sequenced sample consisted of peripheral blood. This receptor was taken from a woman aged 70-85 years with COVID-19, enrolled during active disease. This chain links TRBV19 with TRBJ1-5; no firm D call. CDR3 DNA sequence: TGTGCCAGTAGTATCCGGGAGATCTACAATCAGCCCCAGCATTTT. It specifies CASSIREIYNQPQHF.